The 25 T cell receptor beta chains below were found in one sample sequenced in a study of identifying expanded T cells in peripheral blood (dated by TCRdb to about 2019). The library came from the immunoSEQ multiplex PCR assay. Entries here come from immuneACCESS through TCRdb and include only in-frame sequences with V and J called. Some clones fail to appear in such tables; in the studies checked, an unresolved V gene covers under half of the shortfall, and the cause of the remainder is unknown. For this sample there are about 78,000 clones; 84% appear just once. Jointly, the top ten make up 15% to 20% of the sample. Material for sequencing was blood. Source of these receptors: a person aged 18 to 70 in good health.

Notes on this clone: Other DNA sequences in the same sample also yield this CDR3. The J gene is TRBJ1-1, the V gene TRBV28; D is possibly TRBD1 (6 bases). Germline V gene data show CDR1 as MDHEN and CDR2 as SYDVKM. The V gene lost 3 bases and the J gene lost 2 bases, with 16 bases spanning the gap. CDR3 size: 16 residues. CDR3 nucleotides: TGTGCCAGCAGTTTCAGATCTGGGGGCCTTAACACTGAAGCTTTCTTT. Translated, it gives CASSFRSGGLNTEAFF.

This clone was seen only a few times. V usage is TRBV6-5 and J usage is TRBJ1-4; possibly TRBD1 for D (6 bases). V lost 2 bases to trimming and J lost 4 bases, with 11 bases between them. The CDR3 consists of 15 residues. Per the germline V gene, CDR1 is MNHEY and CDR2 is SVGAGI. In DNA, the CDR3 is TGTGCCAGCAGTTACGGGGGCGCTGGTAATGAAAAACTGTTTTTT. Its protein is CASSYGGAGNEKLFF.

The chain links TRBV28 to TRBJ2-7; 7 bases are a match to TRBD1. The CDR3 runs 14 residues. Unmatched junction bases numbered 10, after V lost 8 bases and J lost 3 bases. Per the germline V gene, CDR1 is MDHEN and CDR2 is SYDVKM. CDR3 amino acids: CASLEGQTNYEQYF. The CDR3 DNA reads TGTGCCAGCCTCGAGGGACAGACGAACTACGAGCAGTACTTC. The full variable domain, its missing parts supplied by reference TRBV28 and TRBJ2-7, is DVKVTQSSRYLVKRTGEKVFLECVQDMDHENMFWYRQDPGLGLRLIYFSYDVKMKEKGDIPEGYSVSREKKERFSLILESASTNQTSMYLCASLEGQTNYEQYFGPGTRLTVT.

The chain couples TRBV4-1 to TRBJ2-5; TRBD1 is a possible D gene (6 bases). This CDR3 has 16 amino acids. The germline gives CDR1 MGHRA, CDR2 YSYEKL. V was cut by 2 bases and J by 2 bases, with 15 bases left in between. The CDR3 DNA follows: TGCGCCAGCAGCCAATCCCCAGGACAGCCACAAGAGACCCAGTACTTC. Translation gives CASSQSPGQPQETQYF.

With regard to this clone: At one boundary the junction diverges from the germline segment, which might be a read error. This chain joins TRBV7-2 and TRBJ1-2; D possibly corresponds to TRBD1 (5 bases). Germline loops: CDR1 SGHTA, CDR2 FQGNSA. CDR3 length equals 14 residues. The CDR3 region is CASRLGEGTYGYTF. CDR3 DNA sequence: TGTGCCAGCAGATTAGGGGAGGGGACCTATGGCTACACCTTC.

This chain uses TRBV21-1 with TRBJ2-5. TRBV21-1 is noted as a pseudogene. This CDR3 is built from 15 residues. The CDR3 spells CASSKKDQIQETQYF. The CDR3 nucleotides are TGTGCCAGCAGCAAAAAAGACCAAATCCAAGAGACCCAGTACTTC.

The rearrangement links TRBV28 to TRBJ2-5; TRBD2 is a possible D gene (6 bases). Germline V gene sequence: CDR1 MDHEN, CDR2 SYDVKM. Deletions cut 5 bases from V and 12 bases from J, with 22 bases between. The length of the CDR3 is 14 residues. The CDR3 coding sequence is TGTGCCAGCAGTCTGACCGGGACTCCGATGTACAAGTACTTC. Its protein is CASSLTGTPMYKYF.

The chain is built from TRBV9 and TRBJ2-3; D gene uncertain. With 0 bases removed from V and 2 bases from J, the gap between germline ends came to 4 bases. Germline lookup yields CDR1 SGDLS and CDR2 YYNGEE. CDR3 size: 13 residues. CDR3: CASSVGPTDTQYF. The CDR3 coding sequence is TGTGCCAGCAGCGTAGGCCCCACAGATACGCAGTATTTT. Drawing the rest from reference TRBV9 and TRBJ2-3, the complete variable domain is DSGVTQTPKHLITATGQRVTLRCSPRSGDLSVYWYQQSLDQGLQFLIQYYNGEERAKGNILERFSAQQFPDLHSELNLSSLELGDSALYFCASSVGPTDTQYFGPGTRLTVL.

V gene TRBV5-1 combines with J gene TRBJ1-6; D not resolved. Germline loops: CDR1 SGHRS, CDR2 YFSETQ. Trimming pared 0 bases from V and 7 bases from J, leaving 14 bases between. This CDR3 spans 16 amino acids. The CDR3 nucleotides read TGCGCCAGCAGCTTGGTCAGTACAGAACCCAATTCACCCCTCCACTTT. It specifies CASSLVSTEPNSPLHF.

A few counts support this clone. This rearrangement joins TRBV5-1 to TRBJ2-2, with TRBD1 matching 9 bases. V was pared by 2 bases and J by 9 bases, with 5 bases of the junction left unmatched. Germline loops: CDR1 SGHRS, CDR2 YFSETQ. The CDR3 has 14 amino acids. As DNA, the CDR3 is TGCGCCAGCAGCTTCGGGACAGGGTACCGGGAGCTGTTTTTT. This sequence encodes CASSFGTGYRELFF.

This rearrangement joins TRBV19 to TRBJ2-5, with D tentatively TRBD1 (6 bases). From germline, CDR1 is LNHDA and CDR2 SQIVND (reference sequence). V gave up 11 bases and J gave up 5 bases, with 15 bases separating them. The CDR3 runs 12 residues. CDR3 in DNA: TGTGCCTGTCAGGGGTACGGGGAGACCCAGTACTTC. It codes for CACQGYGETQYF.

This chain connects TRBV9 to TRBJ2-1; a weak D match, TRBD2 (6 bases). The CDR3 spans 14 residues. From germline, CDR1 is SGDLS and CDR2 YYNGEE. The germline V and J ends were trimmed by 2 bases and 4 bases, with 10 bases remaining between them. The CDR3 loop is CASSVPGLYNEQFF. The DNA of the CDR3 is TGTGCCAGCAGCGTCCCGGGACTTTACAATGAGCAGTTCTTC.

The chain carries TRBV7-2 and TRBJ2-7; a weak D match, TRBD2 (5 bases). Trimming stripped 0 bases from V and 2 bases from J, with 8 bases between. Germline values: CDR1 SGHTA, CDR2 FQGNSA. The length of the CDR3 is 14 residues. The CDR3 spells CASSLAGKPYEQYF. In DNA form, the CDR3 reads TGTGCCAGCAGCTTAGCCGGGAAGCCCTACGAGCAGTACTTC.

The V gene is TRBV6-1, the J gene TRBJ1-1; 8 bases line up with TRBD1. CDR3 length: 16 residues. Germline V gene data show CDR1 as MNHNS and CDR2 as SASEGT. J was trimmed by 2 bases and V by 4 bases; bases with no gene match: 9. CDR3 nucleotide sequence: TGTGCCAGCAGTGGTCTACAGGGGGTTACCAACACTGAAGCTTTCTTT. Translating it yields CASSGLQGVTNTEAFF.

The CDR3 coding sequence is TGTGCCAGCAGCCAATCCGGGACTAGCGGCGAGCAGTACTTC. It codes for CASSQSGTSGEQYF. The chain employs TRBV9 and TRBJ2-7; 11 nucleotides match TRBD2. The germline gives CDR1 SGDLS, CDR2 YYNGEE. This CDR3 has 14 residues. J lost 6 bases, V lost 4 bases, and 6 bases had no gene match.

The chain's CDR3 is CATRLANNEQFF. The CDR3 DNA sequence: TGTGCCACTCGACTAGCTAACAATGAGCAGTTCTTC. The V gene is TRBV10-3, the J gene TRBJ2-1, with TRBD2 matching 7 bases. Germline CDR1 is ENHRY and CDR2 is SYGVKD. J was trimmed by 5 bases and V by 10 bases; bases with no gene match: 5. The CDR3 covers 12 residues.

The CDR3 loop is CASSLYSSGASQETQYF. In DNA form, the CDR3 reads TGTGCCAGCAGTTTATATTCTAGCGGGGCATCCCAAGAGACCCAGTACTTC. J is TRBJ2-5 and V is TRBV28; 9 bases are shared with TRBD2. Per germline, CDR1 MDHEN and CDR2 SYDVKM. The J segment lost 1 base and the V segment lost 1 base, leaving 7 bases of the junction unmatched. This CDR3 spans 17 amino acids.

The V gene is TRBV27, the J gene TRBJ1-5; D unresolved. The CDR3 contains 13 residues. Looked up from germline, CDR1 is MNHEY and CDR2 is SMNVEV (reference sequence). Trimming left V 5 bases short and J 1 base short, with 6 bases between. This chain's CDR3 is CASSLLSNQPQHF. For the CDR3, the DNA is TGTGCCAGCAGTCTCTTAAGCAATCAGCCCCAGCATTTT.

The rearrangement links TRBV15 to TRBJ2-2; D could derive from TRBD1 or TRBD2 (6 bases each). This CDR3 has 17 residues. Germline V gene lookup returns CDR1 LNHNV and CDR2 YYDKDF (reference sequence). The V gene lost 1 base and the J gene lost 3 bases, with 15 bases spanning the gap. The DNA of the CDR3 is TGTGCCACCAGCAGAGTGGGGGCGGGGAGTTACACCGGGGAGCTGTTTTTT. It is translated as CATSRVGAGSYTGELFF.

The CDR3 loop is CASSGTGGPYNEQFF. CDR3 nucleotides: TGTGCCAGCAGTGGGACAGGGGGCCCCTACAATGAGCAGTTCTTC. The chain combines TRBV2 with TRBJ2-1; 11 positions agree with TRBD1. The CDR3 runs to 15 residues. The germline gives CDR1 SNHLY, CDR2 FYNNEI. V shed 4 bases, J shed 2 bases, and the junction held 1 base outside the gene matches.

Here the CDR3 reads CASSLDTGAETQYF. As DNA, the CDR3 is TGTGCCAGCAGCTTAGATACAGGGGCCGAGACCCAGTACTTC. The gene calls are TRBV7-2 and TRBJ2-5, with 7 nucleotides matching TRBD1. Germline loops: CDR1 SGHTA, CDR2 FQGNSA. The CDR3 has 14 residues. Trimming removed 1 base from V and 5 bases from J; junction bases left unmatched: 4.

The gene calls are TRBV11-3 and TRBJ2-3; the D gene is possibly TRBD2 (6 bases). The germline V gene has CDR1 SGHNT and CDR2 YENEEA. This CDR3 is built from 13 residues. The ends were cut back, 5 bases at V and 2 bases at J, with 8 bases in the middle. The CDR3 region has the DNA TGTGCCAGCAGCCCGGACTACACAGATACGCAGTATTTT. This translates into CASSPDYTDTQYF.

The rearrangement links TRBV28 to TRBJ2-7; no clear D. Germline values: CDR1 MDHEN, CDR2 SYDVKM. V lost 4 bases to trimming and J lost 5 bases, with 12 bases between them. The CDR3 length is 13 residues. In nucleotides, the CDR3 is TGTGCCAGCAGTTCCCCCCGCCTCCACGAGCAGTACTTC. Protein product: CASSSPRLHEQYF.

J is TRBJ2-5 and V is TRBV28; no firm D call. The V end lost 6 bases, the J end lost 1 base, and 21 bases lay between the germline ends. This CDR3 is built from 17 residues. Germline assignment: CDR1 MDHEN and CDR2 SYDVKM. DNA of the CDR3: TGTGCCAGCAGACCCCTCCGTCGTTCGCGCGGCCAAGAGACCCAGTACTTC. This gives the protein CASRPLRRSRGQETQYF.

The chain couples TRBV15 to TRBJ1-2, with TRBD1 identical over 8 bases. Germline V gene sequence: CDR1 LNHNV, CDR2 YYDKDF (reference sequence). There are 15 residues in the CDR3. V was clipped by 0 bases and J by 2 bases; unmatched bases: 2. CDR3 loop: CATSRDQGANYGYTF. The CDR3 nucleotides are TGTGCCACCAGCAGAGATCAGGGGGCAAACTATGGCTACACCTTC.